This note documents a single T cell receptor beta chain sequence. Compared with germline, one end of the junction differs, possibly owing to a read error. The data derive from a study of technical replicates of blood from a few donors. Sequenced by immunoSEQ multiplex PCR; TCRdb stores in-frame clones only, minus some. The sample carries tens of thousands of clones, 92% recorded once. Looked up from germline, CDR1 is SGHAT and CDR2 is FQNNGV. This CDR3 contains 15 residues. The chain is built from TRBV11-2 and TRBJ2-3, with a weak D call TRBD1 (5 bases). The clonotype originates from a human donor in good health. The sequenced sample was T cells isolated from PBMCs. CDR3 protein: CASAPRQTRTDTQYF. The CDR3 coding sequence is TGTGCCAGTGCCCCCAGACAGACACGCACGGATACGCAGTATTTT.